Each of the 10 T cell receptor beta chains below was sequenced from the same sample in a study of T-cell memory formation after mild COVID-19. TCRdb processed the 5' RACE reads anew with MiXCR; each CDR3 protein has one entry. The table records 250,000 to 300,000 distinct CDR3 sequences, around 16% of them present only once. The sample comprised PBMCs or a T cell subset sorted from them (not recorded which). Receptors originate from a man aged 18 to 35 who had mild COVID-19 (a few samples of this study predate the infection). Cell type and time point are not known.

The rearrangement links TRBV4-2 to TRBJ1-2; 11 nucleotides match TRBD1. Germline-derived CDR1 and CDR2 are LGHNA and YNFKEQ. After removal of 0 bases from V and 11 bases from J, the junction contained 2 bases not matched to a gene. The CDR3 is 13 residues long. The CDR3 sequence is CASSQEGQGGYTF. CDR3 in DNA: TGTGCCAGCAGCCAAGAGGGACAGGGGGGTTACACCTTC.

The gene calls are TRBV11-2 and TRBJ2-1; 9 bases are shared with TRBD1. The ends lost 5 bases at V and 8 bases at J; junction bases unmatched: 10. The CDR3 runs 15 residues. Germline assignment: CDR1 SGHAT and CDR2 FQNNGV. CDR3 protein: CASSHGGTGIDEQFF. DNA for the CDR3: TGTGCCAGCAGCCACGGCGGGACAGGGATCGATGAGCAGTTCTTC.

CDR3 coding DNA: TGCGCCAGCAGCTTGAGCGGAACCGGGGAGCTGTTTTTT. This sequence encodes CASSLSGTGELFF. The V gene is TRBV5-1, the J gene TRBJ2-2, with D maybe TRBD2 (5 bases). Germline V CDR1 and CDR2: SGHRS, YFSETQ. The CDR3 contains 13 residues. Trimming cost V 1 base and J 5 bases, with 6 bases left between them.

This clonotype was picked up a small number of times. The V call is TRBV6-1, the J call TRBJ2-5, with 7 positions matching TRBD2. The CDR3 is 15 residues long. V lost 0 bases to trimming and J lost 4 bases; unmatched junction nucleotides: 5. Germline assignment: CDR1 MNHNS and CDR2 SASEGT. Here the CDR3 DNA reads TGTGCCAGCAGTGAAGCCTGGGGGACTATAGAGACCCAGTACTTC. Its translation is CASSEAWGTIETQYF.

This clonotype was counted between two and nine times. The chain links TRBV7-9 to TRBJ1-2; 7 bases map to TRBD1. The CDR3 runs to 17 residues. V gave up 5 bases and J gave up 6 bases; unmatched junction bases: 18. CDR1 is SEHNR, CDR2 FQNEAQ, per germline (reference sequence). The DNA for the CDR3 is TGTGCCAGCAGCCCGCCGACAGGGTCCTCACTATTGGATGGCTACACCTTC. This translates into CASSPPTGSSLLDGYTF.

This clonotype was counted only a few times. The chain has TRBV4-2 and TRBJ2-3; D remains unclear. V lost 0 bases and J 5 bases, leaving 12 bases between the germline ends. The germline CDR1 and CDR2 sequences are LGHNA and YNFKEQ. The CDR3 runs to 15 residues. CDR3 coding DNA: TGTGCCAGCAGCCAAGAGGCAGCGTATCAAGATACGCAGTATTTT. Translation: CASSQEAAYQDTQYF.

The V gene is TRBV21-1, the J gene TRBJ2-5. TRBV21-1 is designated a pseudogene. The CDR3 contains 16 residues. The CDR3 DNA reads TGTGCCAGCAGCTCTACTCGTTTTACAACCAGAGAGACCCAGTACTTC. It yields the protein CASSSTRFTTRETQYF.

This clonotype was detected only a few times. The CDR3 region is CASLRGQGAAETQYF. In DNA, the CDR3 is TGTGCCAGCCTTCGCGGACAGGGGGCAGCGGAGACCCAGTACTTC. V and J are TRBV18 and TRBJ2-5, with 11 bases identical to TRBD1. The CDR3 covers 15 residues. Trimming took 8 bases from V and 5 from J; bases not matched to a gene: 10. Looked up from germline, CDR1 is KGHSH and CDR2 is LQKENI.

This clonotype was seen a few times. This sequence joins TRBV12-3 or TRBV12-4 and TRBJ2-6; D is perhaps TRBD1 (6 bases). The ends were cut back, 8 bases at V and 4 bases at J, with 21 bases in the middle. CDR3 size: 17 residues. CDR3 amino acids: CASALNLGATGANVLTF. CDR3 nucleotides: TGTGCCAGCGCCCTGAATCTGGGGGCGACCGGGGCCAACGTCCTGACTTTC.

This clonotype was seen only once. The chain employs TRBV5-6 and TRBJ1-5, with TRBD1 as a possible D gene (5 bases). The CDR3 loop spans 14 amino acids. V lost 1 base to trimming and J lost 4 bases, with 9 bases between them. From germline, CDR1 is SGHDT and CDR2 YYEEEE. DNA of the CDR3: TGTGCCAGCAGCTTGCTGAGGGGAAATCAGCCCCAGCATTTT. Amino acid sequence: CASSLLRGNQPQHF.